This TCR beta chain derives from a study of T cell changes during pregnancy in multiple sclerosis. The germline CDR1 and CDR2 sequences are MNHEY and SMNVEV (reference sequence). The CDR3 covers 12 residues. V dropped 5 bases and J dropped 4 bases, with 9 bases sitting between them. Produced via immunoSEQ multiplex PCR; TCRdb's table is partial and in-frame only. The data contain about 75,000 clones, more than 70% of them seen just once; the ten biggest clones take up 0.7% to 0.9%. This sequence originates from a female donor in good health, enrolled as a control in a pregnancy study. This chain uses TRBV27 with TRBJ2-7, with a weak D call TRBD2 (7 bases). Sequenced here: peripheral blood, sampled in the first trimester of pregnancy. CDR3 residues: CASSKGGYEQYF. In nucleotides, the CDR3 is TGTGCCAGCAGTAAGGGGGGGTACGAGCAGTACTTC.